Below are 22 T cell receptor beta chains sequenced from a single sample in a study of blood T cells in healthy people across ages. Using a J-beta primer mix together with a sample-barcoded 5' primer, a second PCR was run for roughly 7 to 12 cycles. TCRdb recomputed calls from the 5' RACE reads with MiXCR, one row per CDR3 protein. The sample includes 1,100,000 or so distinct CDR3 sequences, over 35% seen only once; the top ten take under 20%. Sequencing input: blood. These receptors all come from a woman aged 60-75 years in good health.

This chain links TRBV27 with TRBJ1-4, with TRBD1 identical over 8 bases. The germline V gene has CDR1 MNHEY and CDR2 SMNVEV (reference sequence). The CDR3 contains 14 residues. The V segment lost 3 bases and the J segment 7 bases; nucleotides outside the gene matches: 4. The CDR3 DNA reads TGTGCCAGCAGTTTCTACGGGACAGGTGAAAAACTGTTTTTT. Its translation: CASSFYGTGEKLFF.

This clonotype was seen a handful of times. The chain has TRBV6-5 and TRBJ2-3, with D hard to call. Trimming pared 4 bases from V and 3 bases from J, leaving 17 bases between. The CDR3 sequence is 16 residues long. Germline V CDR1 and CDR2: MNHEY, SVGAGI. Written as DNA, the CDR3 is TGTGCCAGCAGTTTTGGAGCTCGCAAGGGAACAGATACGCAGTATTTT. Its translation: CASSFGARKGTDTQYF.

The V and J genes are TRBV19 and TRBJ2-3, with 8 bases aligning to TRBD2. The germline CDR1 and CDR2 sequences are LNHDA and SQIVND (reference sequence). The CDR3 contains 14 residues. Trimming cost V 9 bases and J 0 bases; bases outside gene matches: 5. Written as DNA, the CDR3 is TGTGCCAGCGATAGCGGGGCTAGCACAGATACGCAGTATTTT. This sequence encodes CASDSGASTDTQYF.

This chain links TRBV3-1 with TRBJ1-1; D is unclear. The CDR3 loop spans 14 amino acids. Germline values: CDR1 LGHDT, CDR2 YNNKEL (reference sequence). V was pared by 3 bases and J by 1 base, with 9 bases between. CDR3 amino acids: CASSHPGANTEAFF. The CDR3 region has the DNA TGTGCCAGCAGCCATCCAGGAGCGAACACTGAAGCTTTCTTT. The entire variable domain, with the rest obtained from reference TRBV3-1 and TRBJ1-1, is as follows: DTAVSQTPKYLVTQMGNDKSIKCEQNLGHDTMYWYKQDSKKFLKIMFSYNNKELIINETVPNRFSPKSPDKAHLNLHINSLELGDSAVYFCASSHPGANTEAFFGQGTRLTVV.

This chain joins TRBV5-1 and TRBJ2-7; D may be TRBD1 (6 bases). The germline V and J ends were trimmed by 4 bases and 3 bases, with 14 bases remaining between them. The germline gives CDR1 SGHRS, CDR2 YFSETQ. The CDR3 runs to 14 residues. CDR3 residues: CASSPEGGYYEQYF. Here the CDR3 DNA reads TGCGCCAGCAGCCCCGAAGGGGGATACTACGAGCAGTACTTC.

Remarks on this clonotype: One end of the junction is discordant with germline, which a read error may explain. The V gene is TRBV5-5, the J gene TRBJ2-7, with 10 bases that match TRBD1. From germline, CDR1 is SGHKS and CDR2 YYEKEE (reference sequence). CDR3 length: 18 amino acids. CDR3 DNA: TGTACCAGCAGCTTGGCCCGTGCCGACAGGGGGCTGGCCTACGAGCAGTACTTC. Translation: CTSSLARADRGLAYEQYF.

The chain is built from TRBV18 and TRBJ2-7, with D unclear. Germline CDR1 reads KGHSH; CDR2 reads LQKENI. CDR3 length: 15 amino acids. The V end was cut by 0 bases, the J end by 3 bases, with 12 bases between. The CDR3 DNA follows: TGTGCCAGCTCACCACCGGCAGGTCTTGGCTACGAGCAGTACTTC. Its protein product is CASSPPAGLGYEQYF.

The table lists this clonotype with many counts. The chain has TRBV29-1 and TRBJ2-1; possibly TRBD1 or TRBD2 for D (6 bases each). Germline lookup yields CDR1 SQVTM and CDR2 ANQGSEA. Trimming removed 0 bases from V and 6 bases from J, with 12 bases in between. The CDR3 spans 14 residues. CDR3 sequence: CSVEDRGAGNEQFF. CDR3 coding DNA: TGCAGCGTTGAAGATAGGGGGGCGGGCAATGAGCAGTTCTTC.

The CDR3 DNA is TGTGCCAGCAGCTTAGCCCTCAAGAGCTACACCTTC. Protein product: CASSLALKSYTF. V usage is TRBV7-2 and J usage is TRBJ1-2; D remains ambiguous. Germline CDR1 reads SGHTA; CDR2 reads FQGNSA. The CDR3 spans 12 residues. V was cut by 0 bases and J by 9 bases, with 8 bases left in between. Combining the CDR3 with reference TRBV7-2 and TRBJ1-2 gives the whole variable domain GAGVSQSPSNKVTEKGKDVELRCDPISGHTALYWYRQSLGQGLEFLIYFQGNSAPDKSGLPSDRFSAERTGGSVSTLTIQRTQQEDSAVYLCASSLALKSYTFGSGTRLTVV.

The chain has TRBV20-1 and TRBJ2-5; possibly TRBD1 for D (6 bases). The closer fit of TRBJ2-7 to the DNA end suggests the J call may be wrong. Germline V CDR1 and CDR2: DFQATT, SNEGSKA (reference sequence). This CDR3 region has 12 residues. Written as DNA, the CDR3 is TGCAGTGTCCGAGGGGACACGTACGAGCAGTACTTC. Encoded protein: CSVRGDTYEQYF.

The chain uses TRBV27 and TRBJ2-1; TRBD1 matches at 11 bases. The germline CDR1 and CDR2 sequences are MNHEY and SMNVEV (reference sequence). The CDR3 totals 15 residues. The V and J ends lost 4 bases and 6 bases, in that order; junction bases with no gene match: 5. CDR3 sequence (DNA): TGTGCCAGCAGTTGGGAGGGACAGGGGGTCAATGAGCAGTTCTTC. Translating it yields CASSWEGQGVNEQFF.

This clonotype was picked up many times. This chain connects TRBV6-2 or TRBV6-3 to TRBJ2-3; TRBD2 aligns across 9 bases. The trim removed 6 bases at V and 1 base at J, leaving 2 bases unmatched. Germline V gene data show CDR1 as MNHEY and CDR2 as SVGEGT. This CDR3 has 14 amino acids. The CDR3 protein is CASRRLAGTDTQYF. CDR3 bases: TGTGCCAGCAGGCGACTAGCGGGCACAGATACGCAGTATTTT.

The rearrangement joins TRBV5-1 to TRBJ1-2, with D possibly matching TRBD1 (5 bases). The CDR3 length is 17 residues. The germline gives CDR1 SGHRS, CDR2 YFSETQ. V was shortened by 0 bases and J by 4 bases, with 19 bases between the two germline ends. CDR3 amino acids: CASSLDNTGGSGYGYTF. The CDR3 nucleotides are TGCGCCAGCAGCTTGGACAACACGGGGGGATCGGGCTATGGCTACACCTTC. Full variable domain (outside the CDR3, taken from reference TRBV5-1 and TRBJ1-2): KAGVTQTPRYLIKTRGQQVTLSCSPISGHRSVSWYQQTPGQGLQFLFEYFSETQRNKGNFPGRFSGRQFSNSRSEMNVSTLELGDSALYLCASSLDNTGGSGYGYTFGSGTRLTVV.

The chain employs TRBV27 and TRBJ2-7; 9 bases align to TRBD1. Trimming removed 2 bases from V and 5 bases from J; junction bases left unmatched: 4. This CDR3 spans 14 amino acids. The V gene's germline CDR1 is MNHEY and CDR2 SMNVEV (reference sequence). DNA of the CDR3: TGTGCCAGCAGTTTACCGGGACAGGGTGACGAGCAGTACTTC. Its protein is CASSLPGQGDEQYF.

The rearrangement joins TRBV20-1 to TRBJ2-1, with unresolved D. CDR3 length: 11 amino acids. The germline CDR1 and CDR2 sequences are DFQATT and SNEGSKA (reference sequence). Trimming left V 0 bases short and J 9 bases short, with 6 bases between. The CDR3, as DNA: TGCAGTGCTAGAGATATGGGTGAGCAGTTCTTC. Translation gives CSARDMGEQFF.

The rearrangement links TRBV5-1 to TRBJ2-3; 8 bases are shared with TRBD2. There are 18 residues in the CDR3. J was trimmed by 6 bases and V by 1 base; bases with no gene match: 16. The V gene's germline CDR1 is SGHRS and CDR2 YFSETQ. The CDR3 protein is CASSLQGRAGDSIDTQYF. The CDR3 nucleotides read TGCGCCAGCAGCTTGCAGGGCAGAGCGGGAGATTCGATTGATACGCAGTATTTT.

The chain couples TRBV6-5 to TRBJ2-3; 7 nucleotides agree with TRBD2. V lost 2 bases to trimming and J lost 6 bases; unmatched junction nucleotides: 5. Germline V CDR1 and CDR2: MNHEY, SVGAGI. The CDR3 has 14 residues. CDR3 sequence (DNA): TGTGCCAGCAGTTACGGACTAGGTTCGGATACGCAGTATTTT. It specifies CASSYGLGSDTQYF.

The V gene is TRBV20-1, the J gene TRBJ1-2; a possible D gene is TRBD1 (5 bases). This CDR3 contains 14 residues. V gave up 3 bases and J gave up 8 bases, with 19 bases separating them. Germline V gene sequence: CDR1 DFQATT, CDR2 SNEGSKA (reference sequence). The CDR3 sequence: CSAREPGPSGGYTF. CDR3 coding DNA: TGCAGTGCTAGGGAGCCGGGACCATCGGGCGGCTACACCTTC.

For the CDR3, the DNA is TGTGCCACCAGCAAACTAGCGGGAGGGAGCACAGATACGCAGTATTTT. This translates into CATSKLAGGSTDTQYF. The V call is TRBV15, the J call TRBJ2-3, with 13 bases lining up with TRBD2. There are 16 residues in the CDR3. CDR1 is LNHNV and CDR2 is YYDKDF in the germline V gene (reference sequence). The V segment lost 4 bases and the J segment 0 bases; nucleotides outside the gene matches: 1.

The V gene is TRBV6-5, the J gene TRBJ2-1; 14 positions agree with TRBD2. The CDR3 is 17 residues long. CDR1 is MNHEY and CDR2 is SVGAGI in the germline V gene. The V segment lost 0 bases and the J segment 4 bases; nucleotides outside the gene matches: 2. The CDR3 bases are TGTGCCAGCAGTTACTCTTGGACTAGCGGGAGGTACAATGAGCAGTTCTTC. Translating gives CASSYSWTSGRYNEQFF.

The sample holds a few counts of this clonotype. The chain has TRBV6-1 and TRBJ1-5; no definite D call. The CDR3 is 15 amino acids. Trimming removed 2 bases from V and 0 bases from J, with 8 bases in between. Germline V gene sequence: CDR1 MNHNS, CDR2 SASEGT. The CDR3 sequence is CASSEWSNSNQPQHF. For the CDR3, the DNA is TGTGCCAGCAGTGAATGGTCGAATAGCAATCAGCCCCAGCATTTT.

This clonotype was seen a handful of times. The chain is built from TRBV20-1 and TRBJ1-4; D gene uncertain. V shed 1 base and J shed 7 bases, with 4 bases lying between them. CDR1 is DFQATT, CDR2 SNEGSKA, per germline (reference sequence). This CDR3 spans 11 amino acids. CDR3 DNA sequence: TGCAGTGCTAGAGTGGCTGAAAAACTGTTTTTT. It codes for CSARVAEKLFF.